This TCR beta chain appears in the sequencing data of a study of glioma-infiltrating T cells after dendritic cell vaccination (dated by TCRdb to about 2016). At the level of the whole study: The cohort included around 15 glioblastoma patients drawn from Phase I and II dendritic cell vaccination trials, of whom 9 were newly diagnosed and 6 had recurrent disease. Between about 2002 and 2012, the patients were given dendritic cell vaccination pulsed with autologous tumor lysate. The vaccine was prepared from monocyte-derived dendritic cells that were cultured for about 7 days with IL-4 and GM-CSF and then pulsed overnight with autologous tumor lysate. Each patient was given three intradermal dendritic cell vaccine injections, spaced two weeks apart, in the arm below the axilla. In glioblastoma patients vaccinated with dendritic cells, deep sequencing of TCR beta CDR3 regions served to measure tumor-infiltrating lymphocyte content and to compare repertoires between tumor and blood. Survival after dendritic cell vaccination was correlated with TCR sequencing metrics, including TIL content and tumor-blood repertoire overlap.

To be selected, patients needed enough residual fresh-frozen tumor tissue and more than two years of available survival data. None of the glioblastoma patients carried an isocitrate dehydrogenase mutation, although molecular status otherwise varied. PBMC collection took place before vaccination, two weeks after the third vaccination, and at tumor progression if progression occurred. The Qiagen DNeasy Blood extraction Kit was used to extract genomic DNA. The germline V gene encodes CDR1 SGHAT and CDR2 FQNNGV. The CDR3, from cysteine to phenylalanine, totals 13 residues. The only DNA kept is the CDR3, 39 bases in frame from the first base. Trimming takes 1 base from V and 5 bases from J, and the germline ends sit 5 bases apart. General conclusions and limits of the study: The cohort was small and heterogeneous, few patients had complete blood and tumor sets, and even fewer had initial-recurrent tumor pairs. Longer time to progression and overall survival after dendritic cell vaccination were predicted by higher estimated pretreatment TIL content. TCR clonality showed no direct relationship with survival, which suggests that a diverse polyclonal response may be important. The TCR overlap response model with three groups was called speculative and said to need prospective validation.

About this clone itself: Its antigen has not been determined. The sample holds no much larger clone one base away, and base qualities are not on file.

TCRB CDR3 regions were amplified from around 2.1 ug genomic DNA, or all available DNA if less, using the immunoSEQ assay. The multiplex PCR relied on 60 forward primers for TCR V beta segments and 13 reverse primers for J beta segments. To estimate reads per starting template, synthetic control templates were spiked into each sample at limiting dilution. Sequencing produced 87 bp reads on the Illumina HiSeq System. On the study's bioinformatics: PCR and sequencing errors were removed by a nearest neighbor algorithm that merged closely related sequences. TCR overlap was measured as the percentage of unique tumor TCR beta sequences also present in the same patient's peripheral blood. Here the immuneACCESS table is served through TCRdb, limited to in-frame sequences with V and J called. Missing clones are a known gap in these copies; in checked studies unresolved V genes cover under half, and the rest lacks a known reason. The V and J calls and clone size were taken over from that table, and D and trimming were inferred from the DNA. The sample profile shows tens of thousands of clones; around nine tenths of them were found once. The ten top clones hold roughly 3.2% of the sample.

The chain links TRBV11-2 with TRBJ1-4; no D segment can be confidently identified. The receptor's source is a human donor with glioblastoma. The sample was blood, taken before dendritic cell vaccination. The CDR3 protein: CASSLGANEKLFF. The bases are TGTGCCAGCAGCTTAGGGGCCAATGAAAAACTGTTTTTT.